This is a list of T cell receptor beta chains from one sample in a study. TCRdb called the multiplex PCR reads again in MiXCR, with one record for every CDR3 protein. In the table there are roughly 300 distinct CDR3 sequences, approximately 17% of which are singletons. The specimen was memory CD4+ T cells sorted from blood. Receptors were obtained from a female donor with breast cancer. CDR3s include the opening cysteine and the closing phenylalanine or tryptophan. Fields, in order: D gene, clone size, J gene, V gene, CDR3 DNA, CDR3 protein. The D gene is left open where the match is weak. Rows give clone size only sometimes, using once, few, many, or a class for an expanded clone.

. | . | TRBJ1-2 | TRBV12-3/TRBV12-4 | TGTGCCAGCAGTCCAGGGAACTATGGCTACACCTTC | CASSPGNYGYTF
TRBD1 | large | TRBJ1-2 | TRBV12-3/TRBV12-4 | TGTGCCAGCAGTCCTACCCTGTCCGGACAGGGGCAAGGCTACACCTTC | CASSPTLSGQGQGYTF
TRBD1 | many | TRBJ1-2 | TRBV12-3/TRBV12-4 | TGTGCCAGCAGTTACGCCGGGACAGAGGGTAACTATGGCTACACCTTC | CASSYAGTEGNYGYTF
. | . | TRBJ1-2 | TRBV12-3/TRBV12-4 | TGTGCCAGCGGGTTTTCAAACTATGGCTACACCTTC | CASGFSNYGYTF
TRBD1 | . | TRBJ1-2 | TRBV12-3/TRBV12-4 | TGTGCCAGCAGTCTCTCGACAGGGACCAAATATGGCTACACCTTC | CASSLSTGTKYGYTF
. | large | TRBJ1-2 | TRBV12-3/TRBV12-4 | TGTGCCAGCAGTACCAGACAGTCCCGCTATGGCTACACCTTC | CASSTRQSRYGYTF
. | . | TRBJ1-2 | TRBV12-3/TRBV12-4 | TGTGCCAGCACCCCGGCTGGTGGCTATGGCTACACCTTC | CASTPAGGYGYTF
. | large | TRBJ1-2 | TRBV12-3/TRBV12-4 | TGTGCCAGCAGTTTGGGGAACGGCTATGGCTACACCTTC | CASSLGNGYGYTF
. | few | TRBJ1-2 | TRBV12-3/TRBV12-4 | TGTGCCAGCAGCCAAGCTTGTGGGGCGCTGGGCTACACCTTC | CASSQACGALGYTF
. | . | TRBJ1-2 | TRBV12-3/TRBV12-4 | TGTGCCAGCAGTCAGGGACGGGCCTATGGCTACACCTTC | CASSQGRAYGYTF
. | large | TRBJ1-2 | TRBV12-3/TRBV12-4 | TGTGCCAGCAGTTTGACAGAATATGGCTACACCTTC | CASSLTEYGYTF